A single sample is the source of the 27 T cell receptor beta chains below, sequenced in a study of CD8 T cells in Susac syndrome. Reverse transcription used 0.5 to 1 ug RNA and random hexamers. TCRdb reprocessed the immunoSEQ multiplex PCR reads with MiXCR, giving one entry per CDR3 protein. The sample includes about 240,000 distinct CDR3 sequences, 90% to 96% seen only once; the top ten take approximately 0.1%. The source material was CD4+ T cells from PBMCs. Receptors originate from a human donor with Susac syndrome.

The gene calls are TRBV5-1 and TRBJ1-1; D perhaps matches TRBD1 (5 bases). Trimming took off 2 bases at V and 0 bases at J, with 23 bases between the two ends. The CDR3 is 19 amino acids. Germline V CDR1 and CDR2: SGHRS, YFSETQ. As DNA, the CDR3 is TGCGCCAGCAGCTTTGGTGGAACCTCGAGGGGACGGATGAACACTGAAGCTTTCTTT. Protein sequence: CASSFGGTSRGRMNTEAFF.

The genes are TRBV20-1 and TRBJ2-7, with TRBD2 matching over 12 bases. V shed 6 bases and J 12 bases; nucleotides not matched to a gene: 9. The CDR3 consists of 12 residues. Germline V CDR1 and CDR2: DFQATT, SNEGSKA (reference sequence). CDR3 amino acids: CSAALAGGYRYF. CDR3 nucleotides: TGCAGTGCCGCGCTAGCGGGAGGGTATCGGTACTTC.

This chain uses TRBV9 with TRBJ2-3; TRBD2 matches at 15 bases. The CDR3 consists of 19 residues. Germline values: CDR1 SGDLS, CDR2 YYNGEE. J was trimmed by 5 bases and V by 0 bases; bases with no gene match: 10. CDR3 sequence: CASSVGPRTSGRAEDTQYF. CDR3 coding DNA: TGTGCCAGCAGCGTAGGACCTCGGACTAGCGGGAGGGCGGAAGATACGCAGTATTTT. The complete variable domain, with remaining parts taken from reference TRBV9 and TRBJ2-3, reads DSGVTQTPKHLITATGQRVTLRCSPRSGDLSVYWYQQSLDQGLQFLIQYYNGEERAKGNILERFSAQQFPDLHSELNLSSLELGDSALYFCASSVGPRTSGRAEDTQYFGPGTRLTVL.

The genes are TRBV28 and TRBJ2-7, with 8 bases aligning to TRBD1. Trimming at V came to 6 bases and at J to 6 bases, leaving 10 bases not matched to a gene. Germline CDR1 MDHEN, CDR2 SYDVKM. This CDR3 has 14 residues. CDR3 nucleotides: TGTGCCAGCAGGGCGACAGGGGCCTTACTCGAGCAGTACTTC. Protein sequence: CASRATGALLEQYF.

This rearrangement joins TRBV7-2 to TRBJ1-2; D is uncertain. The CDR3 loop spans 14 amino acids. Germline V lookup: CDR1 SGHTA, CDR2 FQGNSA. Deletions cut 5 bases from V and 8 bases from J, with 18 bases between. The CDR3 coding sequence is TGTGCCAGCAGCCCAATACAACGGTCTAGGGGCTACACCTTC. Translating gives CASSPIQRSRGYTF.

The chain links TRBV9 to TRBJ2-1; 8 bases are shared with TRBD2. Trimming at V came to 4 bases and at J to 7 bases, leaving 13 bases not matched to a gene. The V gene's germline CDR1 is SGDLS and CDR2 YYNGEE. This CDR3 region has 16 residues. Here the CDR3 reads CASSPGASGRTNEQFF. CDR3 nucleotide sequence: TGTGCCAGCAGCCCCGGGGCGAGCGGGAGAACGAATGAGCAGTTCTTC.

The chain uses TRBV30 and TRBJ2-1, with a weak D call TRBD2 (6 bases). V was clipped by 0 bases and J by 14 bases, with 14 bases between them. Germline V CDR1 and CDR2: GTSNPN, SVGIG (reference sequence). There are 12 residues in the CDR3. The CDR3 protein is CAWSVQTRLEFF. As DNA, the CDR3 is TGTGCCTGGAGTGTACAGACTAGATTAGAGTTCTTC. The variable domain in full, completed from reference TRBV30 and TRBJ2-1, reads SQTIHQWPATLVQPVGSPLSLECTVEGTSNPNLYWYRQAAGRGLQLLFYSVGIGQISSEVPQNLSASRPQDRQFILSSKKLLLSDSGFYLCAWSVQTRLEFFGPGTRLTVL.

J is TRBJ1-3 and V is TRBV15; D gene unclear. V shed 0 bases and J shed 0 bases, with 6 bases lying between them. Germline loops: CDR1 LNHNV, CDR2 YYDKDF (reference sequence). This CDR3 has 15 amino acids. This CDR3 is CATSRDLSSGNTIYF. The CDR3 region has the DNA TGTGCCACCAGCAGAGATCTGAGCTCTGGAAACACCATATATTTT.

The genes are TRBV20-1 and TRBJ2-5; a weak D match, TRBD1 (5 bases). This CDR3 comprises 14 residues. In germline, CDR1 is DFQATT, CDR2 SNEGSKA (reference sequence). The V end was cut by 0 bases, the J end by 1 base, with 9 bases between. The CDR3 nucleotides read TGCAGTGCTAGAGATCGAACAGGCCAAGAGACCCAGTACTTC. Translation gives CSARDRTGQETQYF.

The rearrangement uses TRBV25-1 and TRBJ2-7; no clear D. CDR3 length equals 11 residues. V dropped 4 bases and J dropped 3 bases, with 4 bases sitting between them. CDR1 and CDR2 from the germline V gene are MGHDK and SYGVNS. The CDR3 region is CASSGNYEQYF. The CDR3 region has the DNA TGTGCCAGCAGTGGAAACTACGAGCAGTACTTC.

This rearrangement joins TRBV20-1 to TRBJ2-7; D gene unclear. The germline V gene encodes CDR1 DFQATT and CDR2 SNEGSKA (reference sequence). This CDR3 is built from 13 residues. V lost 5 bases, J lost 3 bases, and 14 bases lay in between. This chain's CDR3 is CSAFHSPNYEQYF. CDR3 coding DNA: TGCAGTGCTTTCCACTCCCCGAACTACGAGCAGTACTTC.

The J gene is TRBJ2-4, the V gene TRBV29-1, with 7 bases lining up with TRBD1. Germline values: CDR1 SQVTM, CDR2 ANQGSEA. Germline trimming cut 5 bases from V and 2 bases from J; bases unmatched to any gene: 6. The CDR3 length is 14 residues. In nucleotides, the CDR3 is TGCAGCGTTACGGACAGGATACCCAAAAACATTCAGTACTTC. Protein sequence: CSVTDRIPKNIQYF.

The CDR3 loop is CASSQSSGRWNEQFF. Written as DNA, the CDR3 is TGTGCCAGCAGCCAGTCCAGCGGCCGTTGGAATGAGCAGTTCTTC. The V gene is TRBV3-1, the J gene TRBJ2-1, with TRBD2 as a possible D gene (5 bases). This CDR3 contains 15 residues. CDR1 is LGHDT and CDR2 is YNNKEL in the germline V gene (reference sequence). V was shortened by 3 bases and J by 7 bases, with 16 bases between the two germline ends.

CDR3 coding DNA: TGCAGTGCTAGAGAGGGTAGCGCGGAGACCCAGTACTTC. This encodes CSAREGSAETQYF. The genes are TRBV20-1 and TRBJ2-5, with TRBD2 as a possible D gene (5 bases). The V end lost 0 bases, the J end lost 5 bases, and 10 bases lay between the germline ends. In germline, CDR1 is DFQATT, CDR2 SNEGSKA (reference sequence). The CDR3 covers 13 residues.

The V gene is TRBV29-1, the J gene TRBJ2-5; 8 bases match TRBD1. CDR1 is SQVTM and CDR2 is ANQGSEA in the germline V gene. Trimming at V came to 8 bases and at J to 5 bases, leaving 10 bases not matched to a gene. CDR3 size: 13 residues. CDR3 region: CSPWTGFIETQYF. CDR3 nucleotides: TGCAGCCCCTGGACAGGGTTTATCGAGACCCAGTACTTC.

The chain uses TRBV7-3 and TRBJ2-3; 12 bases line up with TRBD2. CDR1 is SGHTA and CDR2 is FQGTGA in the germline V gene. This CDR3 region has 15 residues. The junction had 7 bases not matched to a gene; V was cut back by 6 bases and J by 6 bases. The CDR3 DNA reads as TGTGCCAGCAGATCTAGCGGGAGGGCCGGGGATACGCAGTATTTT. It encodes CASRSSGRAGDTQYF.

The chain couples TRBV27 to TRBJ2-5, with 7 bases lining up with TRBD1. V lost 5 bases to trimming and J lost 5 bases; unmatched junction nucleotides: 14. The CDR3 is made up of 16 amino acids. Germline CDR1 MNHEY, CDR2 SMNVEV (reference sequence). CDR3 in DNA: TGTGCCAGCAGTATAGGGGGCGCGAACCCACCCGAGACCCAGTACTTC. Translating it yields CASSIGGANPPETQYF.

The chain couples TRBV12-3 or TRBV12-4 to TRBJ2-3; D not certain. The CDR3 extends over 15 amino acids. V dropped 1 base and J dropped 4 bases, with 12 bases sitting between them. This CDR3 is CASSLGPGNADTQYF. CDR3 nucleotide sequence: TGTGCCAGCAGTTTAGGCCCTGGGAACGCAGATACGCAGTATTTT.

The V and J genes are TRBV6-5 and TRBJ2-7, with a weak D call TRBD1 (7 bases). This CDR3 comprises 15 residues. In germline, CDR1 is MNHEY, CDR2 SVGAGI. V gave up 2 bases and J gave up 7 bases, with 18 bases separating them. The CDR3 bases are TGTGCCAGCAGTTACCGGGGGACAGTTCAGAGGGAGCAGTACTTC. This codes for CASSYRGTVQREQYF.

This clonotype has a handful of counts. This chain uses TRBV9 with TRBJ2-7; D is ambiguous. The length of the CDR3 is 13 residues. The V end was cut by 0 bases, the J end by 1 base, with 5 bases between. The germline V gene has CDR1 SGDLS and CDR2 YYNGEE. The CDR3 sequence: CASSVGGSYEQYF. Here the CDR3 DNA reads TGTGCCAGCAGCGTAGGTGGTTCCTACGAGCAGTACTTC.

This clonotype was observed a single time. The V and J genes are TRBV12-5 and TRBJ2-7; TRBD2 matches 10 bases. This CDR3 has 14 residues. From germline, CDR1 is LGHNT and CDR2 FRNRAP. The junction had 2 bases not matched to a gene; V was cut back by 3 bases and J by 3 bases. CDR3: CASGFSGRVYEQYF. DNA of the CDR3: TGTGCTAGTGGTTTCAGCGGGAGGGTCTACGAGCAGTACTTC.

V gene TRBV12-3 or TRBV12-4 combines with J gene TRBJ1-1; D unresolved. This CDR3 has 13 residues. Trimming pared 6 bases from V and 6 bases from J, leaving 14 bases between. CDR3 in amino acids: CASSRKLTAEAFF. CDR3 in DNA: TGTGCCAGCAGCCGCAAATTAACGGCTGAAGCTTTCTTT.

The chain has TRBV7-9 and TRBJ2-1; D gene unclear. Trimming shortened V by 5 bases and J by 3 bases, and 14 bases separated the two germline ends. Germline V lookup: CDR1 SEHNR, CDR2 FQNEAQ (reference sequence). The CDR3 consists of 15 residues. The CDR3: CASSPLSRLYNEQFF. The DNA of the CDR3 is TGTGCCAGCAGCCCCCTTAGCCGACTCTACAATGAGCAGTTCTTC.

This sequence joins TRBV28 and TRBJ1-1; no definite D call. Deletions cut 6 bases from V and 1 base from J, with 9 bases between. Germline V lookup: CDR1 MDHEN, CDR2 SYDVKM. The CDR3 runs 13 residues. The CDR3 here is CASSRLPNTEAFF. As DNA, the CDR3 is TGTGCCAGCAGCCGGCTGCCGAACACTGAAGCTTTCTTT.

V usage is TRBV5-1 and J usage is TRBJ2-5, with 7 bases identical to TRBD1. Trimming cost V 2 bases and J 7 bases; bases outside gene matches: 5. The CDR3 runs 13 residues. CDR1 is SGHRS, CDR2 YFSETQ, per germline. CDR3 bases: TGCGCCAGCAGCTTAGAACGGACAGGGACCCAGTACTTC. Translation: CASSLERTGTQYF.

The gene calls are TRBV27 and TRBJ2-6, with D possibly called TRBD1 or TRBD2 (5 bases each). Trimming took off 0 bases at V and 0 bases at J, with 9 bases between the two ends. The V gene's germline CDR1 is MNHEY and CDR2 SMNVEV (reference sequence). This CDR3 has 17 amino acids. The CDR3, as DNA: TGTGCCAGCAGTTTATCGTTGGGACGCTCTGGGGCCAACGTCCTGACTTTC. It encodes CASSLSLGRSGANVLTF.

The V call is TRBV4-1, the J call TRBJ2-4; TRBD1 matches 8 bases. V lost 3 bases, J lost 1 base, and 5 bases stayed unmatched. The CDR3 has 16 amino acids. Per the germline V gene, CDR1 is MGHRA and CDR2 is YSYEKL. The CDR3 region is CASSHFRDRAKNIQYF. The CDR3 DNA reads TGCGCCAGCAGCCACTTTCGGGACAGGGCCAAAAACATTCAGTACTTC.